This entry describes one T cell receptor (beta chain). Sequencing was performed with immunoSEQ multiplex PCR; in TCRdb, only in-frame clones are kept and a portion is missing. This sample has roughly 74,000 clones; about 88% occur once, and the top ten carry 3% to 3.5%. These data come from a study of T cell changes during pregnancy in multiple sclerosis. The TCR originated in a female donor with multiple sclerosis, enrolled in a pregnancy study. The sequencing used peripheral blood, collected before pregnancy.

Here the CDR3 reads CASSPSGTVGTDTQYF. CDR3 nucleotide sequence: TGTGCCAGCAGCCCAAGTGGGACAGTAGGAACAGATACGCAGTATTTT. The chain carries TRBV7-9 and TRBJ2-3, with 7 bases matching TRBD1. V lost 5 bases to trimming and J lost 3 bases; unmatched junction nucleotides: 11. The CDR3 is made up of 16 amino acids. Germline CDR1 SEHNR, CDR2 FQNEAQ (reference sequence).